This T cell receptor (beta chain) was observed in a study of T cells in Graves' hyperthyroidism and ophthalmopathy. Regions amplified from RNA transcripts were the TCR beta CDR3 regions. When the TCR CDR3 underwent first-round RT-PCR, the HTBI primer set was used. TCRdb called the multiplex PCR reads again in MiXCR, with one record for every CDR3 protein. This sample yields some 570,000 distinct CDR3 sequences, of which under 20% are seen a single time; 15% to 20% belongs to the top ten. Whole-study findings and limits: It was a median approximately 7.1 months before onset that the model predicted ophthalmopathy. Ophthalmopathy cases were set apart from stable hyperthyroidism by a 13 V-J model. Blood samples included most of the expanded thyroid clonotypes exceeding 0.001.

Under 3 months was the duration of disease in ophthalmopathy patients, who also had a Clinical Activity Score of at least 3 and a NOSPECS grade of at least 4. Ten or more counts support this clonotype. The target antigen is unknown. The sample was blood. This receptor was identified in a woman under 30 with Graves' ophthalmopathy.

CDR3 sequence reads: CSANSDSLNTDTQYF. CDR3 bases: TGCAGTGCTAATAGTGACTCTCTCAACACAGATACGCAGTATTTT. The J gene is TRBJ2-3, the V gene TRBV20-1; D gene unclear. The CDR3 is 15 amino acids. With 4 bases removed from V and 2 bases from J, the gap between germline ends came to 16 bases. Per the germline V gene, CDR1 is DFQATT and CDR2 is SNEGSKA (reference sequence).